The subject of this entry is one TCR beta chain. The source of the sample is a study of shared clonotypes between healthy human individuals. J lost 5 bases, V lost 5 bases, and 8 bases had no gene match. This CDR3 has 15 residues. The germline gives CDR1 SGHAT, CDR2 FQNNGV. Terminally differentiated effector memory CD45RA+ cells were excluded by CCR7 positive selection of CD45RO-negative cells. Sequencing was performed with immunoSEQ multiplex PCR; in TCRdb, only in-frame clones are kept and a portion is missing. This sample has over 2 million clones, with 85% to 95% found just once. V is TRBV11-2 and J is TRBJ2-1; 8 bases are a match to TRBD2. Material: naive CD8+ T cells sorted from blood. The clonotype originates from a man aged 18 to 29 in good health. CDR3 bases: TGTGCCAGCAGCCCGGGGGGGCCGTTCCACAATGAGCAGTTCTTC. It yields the protein CASSPGGPFHNEQFF.